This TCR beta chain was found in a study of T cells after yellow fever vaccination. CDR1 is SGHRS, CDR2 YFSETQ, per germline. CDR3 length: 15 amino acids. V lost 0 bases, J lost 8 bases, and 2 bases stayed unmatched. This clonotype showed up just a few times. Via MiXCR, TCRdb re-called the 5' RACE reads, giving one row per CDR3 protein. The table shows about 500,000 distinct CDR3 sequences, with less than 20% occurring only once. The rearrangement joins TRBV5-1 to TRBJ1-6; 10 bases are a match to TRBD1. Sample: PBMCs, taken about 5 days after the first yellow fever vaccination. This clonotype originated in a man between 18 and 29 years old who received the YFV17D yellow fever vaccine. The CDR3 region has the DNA TGCGCCAGCAGCTTGGTCGGACAGGGGGATTCACCCCTCCACTTT. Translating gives CASSLVGQGDSPLHF.